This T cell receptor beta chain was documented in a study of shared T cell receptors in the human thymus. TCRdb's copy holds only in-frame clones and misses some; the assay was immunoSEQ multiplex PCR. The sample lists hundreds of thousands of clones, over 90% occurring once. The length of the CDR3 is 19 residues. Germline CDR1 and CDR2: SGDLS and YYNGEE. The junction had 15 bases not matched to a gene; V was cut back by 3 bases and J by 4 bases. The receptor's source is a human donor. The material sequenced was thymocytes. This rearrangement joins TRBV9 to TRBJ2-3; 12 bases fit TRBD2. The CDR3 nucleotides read TGTGCCAGCAGCGCGAGGAAGAGACTAGCGGGAGATTCCGCAGATACGCAGTATTTT. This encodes CASSARKRLAGDSADTQYF.